This T cell receptor beta chain was documented in a study of response to subunit inactivated influenza vaccine. Study-level points and caveats: Authors suggested seasonal influenza vaccinations each recruit few new T cells.

In the case of this clonotype: The target antigen is unknown.

TCRdb recomputed calls from the RT-PCR reads with MiXCR, one row per CDR3 protein. The data hold 500,000 to 600,000 distinct CDR3 sequences, with 16% observed a single time. V dropped 2 bases and J dropped 3; count of bases not matched to a gene: 7. The germline gives CDR1 WNHNN, CDR2 SYGVQD (reference sequence). CDR3 size: 15 residues. The V call is TRBV10-1, the J call TRBJ2-7; the match to TRBD1 covers 7 bases. Sequencing used CD4+ T cells sorted from PBMCs, obtained less than 30 months after vaccination. The origin of this receptor is a man between 50 and 75 years old who received an inactivated influenza vaccine. The CDR3 nucleotides are TGCGCCAGCAGTGAGGGGGGACAGAGAATCTACGAGCAGTACTTC. It encodes CASSEGGQRIYEQYF.